This T cell receptor beta chain comes out of a study of CD8+ T cells in alopecia areata. Background on the study: Scalp area affected, as a percentage, set the severity score of treated patients.

Following extraction, RNA underwent reverse transcription to cDNA, which served as the sequencing template. Repertoires were generated with immunoSEQ multiplex PCR, while TCRdb's copy carries only in-frame clones and drops some. Of roughly 200,000 clones in the sample, roughly two fifths were seen once. General study findings and limits: Persistence during tofacitinib was seen for many expanded lesional clones in scalp and blood. Relative to mice, TCR sharing across patients was less clear, a difference possibly HLA-related.

The treatment: oral pan-JAK inhibitor, 5-10 mg twice daily. About this clone: Its antigen remains unidentified.

The length of the CDR3 is 15 residues. From germline, CDR1 is MNHEY and CDR2 SVGAGI. Trimming took off 6 bases at V and 4 bases at J, with 13 bases between the two ends. This clonotype was sampled from a human donor with alopecia areata. This sequence joins TRBV6-5 and TRBJ2-6; D gene uncertain. Specimen: CD4+ T cells sorted from blood, collected around week 37, from a patient treated with tofacitinib. The CDR3 sequence: CASRPARSGANVLTF. In DNA form, the CDR3 reads TGTGCCAGCAGACCGGCCCGTTCCGGGGCCAACGTCCTGACTTTC.